This T cell receptor beta chain was documented in a study of T-cell reconstitution after alpha-beta-depleted transplantation in children. A library of TCRbeta sequences, prepared with unique molecular identifiers, was generated. A single record per CDR3 protein comes from TCRdb applying MiXCR to the PCR reads. The sample holds just over 950,000 distinct CDR3 sequences, roughly 29% seen once. Trimming stripped 0 bases from V and 5 bases from J, with 10 bases between. The CDR3 extends over 15 amino acids. Looked up from germline, CDR1 is MNHEY and CDR2 is SVGAGI. This material consisted of PBMCs, mostly from graft donor cells, taken 360 days after TCRalphabeta/CD19-depleted stem cell transplant. This TCR was recovered from a boy under two years old who had a stem cell transplant for SCID, so the T cells may come from the graft donor. V is TRBV6-5 and J is TRBJ1-4; the D is unclear. The DNA for the CDR3 is TGTGCCAGCAGTTACTCGGGGTTAGGGAATGAAAAACTGTTTTTT. Translating it yields CASSYSGLGNEKLFF.